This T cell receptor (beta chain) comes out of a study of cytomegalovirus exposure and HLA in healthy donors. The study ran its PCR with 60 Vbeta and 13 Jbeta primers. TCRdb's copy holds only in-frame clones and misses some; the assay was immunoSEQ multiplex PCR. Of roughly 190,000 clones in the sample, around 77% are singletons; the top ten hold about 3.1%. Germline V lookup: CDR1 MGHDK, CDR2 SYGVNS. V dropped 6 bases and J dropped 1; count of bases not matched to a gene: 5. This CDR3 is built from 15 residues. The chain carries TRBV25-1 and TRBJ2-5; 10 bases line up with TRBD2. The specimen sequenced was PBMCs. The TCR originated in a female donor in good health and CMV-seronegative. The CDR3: CASSLGLAIQETQYF. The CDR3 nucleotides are TGTGCCAGCAGCCTGGGACTAGCGATCCAAGAGACCCAGTACTTC.